The source of this T cell receptor beta chain is a study of Graves' ophthalmopathy and Graves' hyperthyroidism. Broader study findings: Sensitivity of under 71% and specificity of 72.22% were achieved by the model that predicted ophthalmopathy progression.

The trim removed 7 bases at V and 6 bases at J, leaving 12 bases unmatched. CDR3 size: 14 residues. The germline CDR1 and CDR2 sequences are MNHEY and SMNVEV (reference sequence). Amplifying from RNA transcripts, the study obtained TCR beta CDR3 regions. HTBI-primed RT-PCR formed the first round, and a multiplex PCR formed the second. TCRdb re-analysed the multiplex PCR reads in MiXCR, keeping a single row per CDR3 protein. The top ten hold nearly 9% of the sample, which has approximately 160,000 distinct CDR3 sequences, about two fifths seen once. A note on this clonotype: Its target is unknown.

Every ophthalmopathy donor presented moderate-to-severe activity, CAS ≥3, NOSPECS ≥4 and duration under 3 months. Uncontrolled infections, other autoimmune diseases, pregnancy or lactation barred patients from enrollment. A volume of 8 to 10 ml of fresh peripheral blood supplied the PBMCs. The receptor was isolated from a man aged 30-40 years with Graves' ophthalmopathy. The rearrangement uses TRBV27 and TRBJ2-7; 7 nucleotides align to TRBD1. Specimen: peripheral blood. The CDR3 reads CASISRQGEVEQYF. CDR3 DNA: TGTGCCAGCATCAGTCGACAGGGAGAGGTCGAGCAGTACTTC.